Each of the 32 T cell receptor beta chains below was sequenced from the same sample in a study of T-cell reconstitution after alpha-beta-depleted transplantation in children. The library targeted TCRbeta and was prepared with unique molecular identifiers. Using its own MiXCR run on the PCR reads, TCRdb lists one record per CDR3 protein. The sample has 75,000 to 100,000 distinct CDR3 sequences; roughly 7.7% are singletons. The specimen comprised PBMCs from the stem cell graft donor, sampled from the stem cell graft. Every receptor here comes from a human donor who donated a stem cell graft to a child with congenital amegakaryocytic thrombocytopenia.

This clonotype was observed at least ten times. The chain couples TRBV5-1 to TRBJ1-1, with D unclear. This CDR3 contains 14 residues. V dropped 0 bases and J dropped 1 base, with 7 bases sitting between them. In germline, CDR1 is SGHRS, CDR2 YFSETQ. CDR3 region: CASSLGRPNTEAFF. The CDR3 DNA sequence: TGCGCCAGCAGCTTGGGACGGCCGAACACTGAAGCTTTCTTT.

This clonotype was seen at least ten times. The J gene is TRBJ2-3, the V gene TRBV10-3; possible D gene TRBD2, 6 bases. This CDR3 comprises 15 residues. Germline CDR1 is ENHRY and CDR2 is SYGVKD. Trimming took 2 bases from V and 0 from J, leaving 9 bases between them. The CDR3, as DNA: TGTGCCATCAGTGAGAACGCGGGGAGCACAGATACGCAGTATTTT. This encodes CAISENAGSTDTQYF.

There are many counts of this clonotype. The J gene is TRBJ1-6, the V gene TRBV6-1, with 7 positions matching TRBD1. Germline values: CDR1 MNHNS, CDR2 SASEGT. With V trimmed by 6 bases and J by 7 bases, 18 bases remained unmatched. The CDR3 totals 18 residues. This CDR3 is CASSRATTPGQRNSPLHF. DNA for the CDR3: TGTGCCAGCAGCCGCGCTACTACCCCGGGACAGCGAAATTCACCCCTCCACTTT.

This clonotype is deemed medium-sized (0.01 to 0.1%). The chain combines TRBV20-1 with TRBJ2-2, with D perhaps being TRBD1 or TRBD2 (7 bases each). CDR3 length: 16 amino acids. Germline V CDR1 and CDR2: DFQATT, SNEGSKA (reference sequence). Trimming stripped 2 bases from V and 5 bases from J, with 18 bases between. The CDR3 is CSARQSGGEATGELFF. In nucleotides, the CDR3 is TGCAGTGCTAGACAATCAGGGGGGGAAGCTACCGGGGAGCTGTTTTTT.

This clonotype was seen ten or more times. The chain is built from TRBV20-1 and TRBJ2-7, with TRBD2 identical over 16 bases. Unmatched junction bases numbered 5, after V lost 0 bases and J lost 0 bases. In germline, CDR1 is DFQATT, CDR2 SNEGSKA (reference sequence). This CDR3 is 18 amino acids long. CDR3 DNA: TGCAGTGCTAGAGATGCGGGACTAGCGGGGGGGAGCTCCTACGAGCAGTACTTC. Translating it yields CSARDAGLAGGSSYEQYF.

This clonotype was seen ten or more times. CDR3 region: CSAIDRGILNYGYTF. The CDR3 DNA follows: TGCAGTGCCATCGACAGGGGGATTCTTAACTATGGCTACACCTTC. The chain combines TRBV20-1 with TRBJ1-2; 9 bases map to TRBD1. Trimming at V came to 6 bases and at J to 1 base, leaving 9 bases not matched to a gene. Germline CDR1 reads DFQATT; CDR2 reads SNEGSKA (reference sequence). CDR3 size: 15 residues.

In this sample, this clonotype turned up many times. The chain employs TRBV5-1 and TRBJ2-3, with 9 bases aligning to TRBD2. V gave up 6 bases and J gave up 4 bases; unmatched junction bases: 15. This CDR3 is 17 amino acids long. Germline V gene lookup returns CDR1 SGHRS and CDR2 YFSETQ. CDR3 DNA sequence: TGCGCCAGCAAATCAACTGCGGGGGGGGGATTGGCAGATACGCAGTATTTT. It encodes CASKSTAGGGLADTQYF. The variable domain in full, completed from reference TRBV5-1 and TRBJ2-3, reads KAGVTQTPRYLIKTRGQQVTLSCSPISGHRSVSWYQQTPGQGLQFLFEYFSETQRNKGNFPGRFSGRQFSNSRSEMNVSTLELGDSALYLCASKSTAGGGLADTQYFGPGTRLTVL.

This clonotype was observed many times. This chain joins TRBV12-3 or TRBV12-4 and TRBJ2-3; a weak D match, TRBD2 (5 bases). Trimming stripped 3 bases from V and 3 bases from J, with 10 bases between. The CDR3 is 14 amino acids. Here the CDR3 DNA reads TGTGCCAGCAGTTTCACCGGGGAAACAGATACGCAGTATTTT. This translates into CASSFTGETDTQYF.

This clonotype was counted at least ten times. The chain carries TRBV5-1 and TRBJ2-3, with 8 positions matching TRBD2. Looked up from germline, CDR1 is SGHRS and CDR2 is YFSETQ. CDR3 length: 16 amino acids. With 6 bases clipped from V and 1 base from J, the junction kept 10 bases outside the gene matches. The CDR3 here is CASNRLATFGTDTQYF. In DNA, the CDR3 is TGCGCCAGCAACCGACTAGCGACCTTCGGCACAGATACGCAGTATTTT.

This clonotype was found many times. The genes are TRBV5-1 and TRBJ1-1, with 7 nucleotides matching TRBD1. Germline CDR1 is SGHRS and CDR2 is YFSETQ. The CDR3 contains 15 residues. V lost 4 bases and J lost 3; bases outside the gene matches: 9. The CDR3 reads CASSQTGRLDTEAFF. The CDR3 DNA reads as TGCGCCAGCAGCCAGACAGGGAGATTAGACACTGAAGCTTTCTTT.

This clonotype was observed many times. The J gene is TRBJ1-1, the V gene TRBV7-8; D remains ambiguous. This CDR3 region has 11 residues. Germline assignment: CDR1 SGHVS and CDR2 FQNEAQ. Between the trimmed V and J ends, which lost 2 bases and 7 bases, there was a span of 5 bases. CDR3 nucleotides: TGTGCCAGCAGCTTAAATGGTGAAGCTTTCTTT. Protein: CASSLNGEAFF.

This clonotype showed up many times. J is TRBJ2-4 and V is TRBV7-8, with no clear D. CDR1 is SGHVS, CDR2 FQNEAQ, per germline. Deletions cut 0 bases from V and 8 bases from J, with 17 bases between. The CDR3 has 16 amino acids. The CDR3, as DNA: TGTGCCAGCAGCTTAGCCTACCCCTCAGTGGCAGACATTCAGTACTTC. Its protein is CASSLAYPSVADIQYF.

This clonotype was seen at least ten times. V usage is TRBV6-5 and J usage is TRBJ1-2; D is perhaps TRBD1 (6 bases). Trimming took 0 bases from V and 8 from J, leaving 16 bases between them. There are 15 residues in the CDR3. In germline, CDR1 is MNHEY, CDR2 SVGAGI. The CDR3 DNA reads as TGTGCCAGCAGTTACTCGGGAGGGGGGGGCTACGGCTACACCTTC. It is translated as CASSYSGGGGYGYTF.

The gene calls are TRBV12-3 or TRBV12-4 and TRBJ1-2; D unresolved. Trimming pared 5 bases from V and 3 bases from J, leaving 10 bases between. CDR3 length: 13 amino acids. CDR3 sequence (DNA): TGTGCCAGCAGTCCGTTAGCTCACTATGGCTACACCTTC. The encoded protein is CASSPLAHYGYTF.

This clonotype was counted at least ten times. J is TRBJ2-2 and V is TRBV3-1; 8 nucleotides match TRBD2. Per germline, CDR1 LGHDT and CDR2 YNNKEL (reference sequence). V was clipped by 1 base and J by 4 bases; unmatched bases: 8. This CDR3 is built from 17 residues. CDR3 DNA sequence: TGTGCCAGCAGCCAAGCGGGGGGGCTATATGGCACCGGGGAGCTGTTTTTT. This sequence encodes CASSQAGGLYGTGELFF.

This clonotype was seen at least ten times. This rearrangement joins TRBV24-1 to TRBJ2-5, with TRBD1 as a possible D gene (5 bases). The germline CDR1 and CDR2 sequences are KGHDR and SFDVKD. The CDR3 is 13 residues long. V lost 7 bases to trimming and J lost 1 base, with 9 bases between them. The CDR3, as DNA: TGTGCCACCAGAGGGGCCAGCCAAGAGACCCAGTACTTC. It is translated as CATRGASQETQYF.

This clonotype was counted many times. The rearrangement joins TRBV20-1 to TRBJ2-1; TRBD2 matches at 7 bases. The CDR3 loop spans 14 amino acids. CDR1 and CDR2 from the germline V gene are DFQATT and SNEGSKA (reference sequence). V trimming: 4 bases; J trimming: 9 bases; junction bases outside the gene matches: 12. CDR3 nucleotides: TGCAGTGCTATAGCGGGTACTGGATACGGTGAGCAGTTCTTC. It codes for CSAIAGTGYGEQFF.

Note on this clonotype: This may arise from a read error, as a much more abundant clone is one base away. This sequence joins TRBV2 and TRBJ1-5; tentatively, D is TRBD1 (5 bases). Germline values: CDR1 SNHLY, CDR2 FYNNEI. The CDR3 covers 15 residues. The ends were cut back, 1 base at V and 5 bases at J, with 12 bases in the middle. The CDR3 loop is CASSEGGRVHQPQHF. The CDR3 coding sequence is TGTGCCAGCAGTGAAGGGGGGAGAGTACATCAGCCCCAGCATTTT.

This clonotype was observed many times. The chain uses TRBV29-1 and TRBJ1-5; D unclear. V lost 4 bases, J lost 4 bases, and 8 bases lay in between. Germline CDR1 reads SQVTM; CDR2 reads ANQGSEA. The CDR3 totals 12 residues. CDR3 sequence reads: CSVGGGNQPQHF. As DNA, the CDR3 is TGCAGCGTTGGGGGAGGGAATCAGCCCCAGCATTTT.

This clonotype has a count of ten or more. J is TRBJ2-3 and V is TRBV12-3 or TRBV12-4, with 13 bases aligning to TRBD2. Trimming removed 8 bases from V and 6 bases from J; junction bases left unmatched: 8. CDR3 length: 15 amino acids. For the CDR3, the DNA is TGTGCCAGCGGTACCGGACTAGCGGGAGTGGATACGCAGTATTTT. Translating gives CASGTGLAGVDTQYF.

This clonotype was counted ten times or more. CDR3 DNA: TGCAGTGCTAGAGATCCCGGGGCGCAAGGCTACACCTTC. Translating it yields CSARDPGAQGYTF. V and J are TRBV20-1 and TRBJ1-2; possible D gene TRBD1, 5 bases. CDR1 DFQATT and CDR2 SNEGSKA come from the germline V gene (reference sequence). V was trimmed by 0 bases and J by 8 bases, leaving 13 bases between them. CDR3 length: 13 amino acids.

Worth noting for this clonotype: No conserved phenylalanine or tryptophan is present at the end of the CDR3, so a read error is the likely explanation. This chain connects TRBV4-2 to TRBJ2-2; D may match TRBD1 or TRBD2 (5 bases each). CDR1 and CDR2 (germline): LGHNA, YNFKEQ. V lost 4 bases and J lost 5, with 17 bases in between. The CDR3 spans 16 residues. The CDR3 DNA sequence: TGTGCCAGCAGCCCCCGGCTCCGGGACGCAACCGGGGAGCTGTTTTTG. Translating gives CASSPRLRDATGELFL.

The table lists this clonotype with many counts. V is TRBV20-1 and J is TRBJ1-2, with D tentatively TRBD1 (6 bases). Trimming stripped 6 bases from V and 3 bases from J, with 20 bases between. The CDR3 loop spans 15 amino acids. Looked up from germline, CDR1 is DFQATT and CDR2 is SNEGSKA (reference sequence). CDR3 sequence reads: CSAELQGPQHYGYTF. The CDR3 DNA reads as TGCAGTGCCGAGCTCCAGGGGCCACAGCACTATGGCTACACCTTC.

This clonotype was observed at least ten times. The chain is built from TRBV20-1 and TRBJ2-3; weak D call: TRBD1 (7 bases). This CDR3 contains 13 residues. The germline V and J ends were trimmed by 7 bases and 1 base, with 12 bases remaining between them. Germline assignment: CDR1 DFQATT and CDR2 SNEGSKA (reference sequence). The CDR3 bases are TGCAGTGGCGGGGACAGAGGCACAGATACGCAGTATTTT. Translation gives CSGGDRGTDTQYF.

There are many counts of this clonotype. The chain employs TRBV7-9 and TRBJ2-3; 7 bases agree with TRBD1. Germline loops: CDR1 SEHNR, CDR2 FQNEAQ (reference sequence). This CDR3 is built from 15 residues. V lost 3 bases, J lost 0 bases, and 3 bases stayed unmatched. CDR3 region: CASSFRRGSTDTQYF. CDR3 nucleotide sequence: TGTGCCAGCAGCTTTCGCAGGGGGAGCACAGATACGCAGTATTTT.

This clonotype has ten or more counts. The chain joins TRBV20-1 to TRBJ1-1, with D unclear. This CDR3 has 15 residues. Germline V gives CDR1 DFQATT, CDR2 SNEGSKA (reference sequence). V lost 0 bases to trimming and J lost 1 base, with 12 bases between them. Here the CDR3 DNA reads TGCAGTGCTAGAGATCCCCGGGGAGCGAACACTGAAGCTTTCTTT. Translating it yields CSARDPRGANTEAFF.

This clonotype was recorded at least ten times. CDR3 nucleotides: TGTGCCAGTAGTCCACAGGGAGCCTACGAGCAGTACTTC. This codes for CASSPQGAYEQYF. This chain uses TRBV19 with TRBJ2-7; possibly TRBD1 for D (6 bases). CDR1 and CDR2 (germline): LNHDA, SQIVND (reference sequence). V lost 5 bases and J 2 bases, leaving 10 bases between the germline ends. The CDR3 extends over 13 amino acids.

This clonotype appeared many times. This chain links TRBV6-2 or TRBV6-3 with TRBJ2-3; TRBD2 agrees at 8 bases. CDR3 length: 15 residues. The germline CDR1 and CDR2 sequences are MNHEY and SVGEGT. The ends lost 4 bases at V and 4 bases at J; junction bases unmatched: 7. CDR3 amino acids: CASSSRGRSPDTQYF. The CDR3 DNA sequence: TGTGCCAGCAGTTCTCGCGGGAGGAGCCCAGATACGCAGTATTTT.

A few counts support this clonotype. This chain connects TRBV12-3 or TRBV12-4 to TRBJ1-2; 10 bases match TRBD1. This CDR3 contains 14 residues. The trim removed 8 bases at V and 8 bases at J, leaving 11 bases unmatched. CDR3 in DNA: TGTGCCAGCGGCCGCGGGACAGGGGCGGAGGGCTACACCTTC. Protein sequence: CASGRGTGAEGYTF.

This clonotype was found many times. The chain carries TRBV7-2 and TRBJ1-6; D uncertain. Per germline, CDR1 SGHTA and CDR2 FQGNSA. V was trimmed by 5 bases and J by 7 bases, leaving 12 bases between them. The CDR3 is 14 residues long. In DNA form, the CDR3 reads TGTGCCAGCAGCGTGCGGGCCGGGAATTCACCCCTCCACTTT. Its protein is CASSVRAGNSPLHF.

This clonotype was picked up many times. This chain's CDR3 is CSARGTSYEQYF. CDR3 DNA sequence: TGCAGTGCTAGAGGGACCTCCTACGAGCAGTACTTC. The gene calls are TRBV20-1 and TRBJ2-7; D gene ambiguous. The ends were cut back, 1 base at V and 0 bases at J, with 4 bases in the middle. Germline loops: CDR1 DFQATT, CDR2 SNEGSKA (reference sequence). CDR3 size: 12 residues.

The chain uses TRBV19 and TRBJ1-2; the match to TRBD1 covers 9 bases. The CDR3 totals 16 residues. Germline CDR1 is LNHDA and CDR2 is SQIVND (reference sequence). The J segment lost 3 bases and the V segment lost 3 bases, leaving 8 bases of the junction unmatched. The CDR3 region has the DNA TGTGCCAGTAGTATTGGACAGGGGCAACTTGACTATGGCTACACCTTC. As protein: CASSIGQGQLDYGYTF. Complete variable domain (other parts from reference TRBV19 and TRBJ1-2): DGGITQSPKYLFRKEGQNVTLSCEQNLNHDAMYWYRQDPGQGLRLIYYSQIVNDFQKGDIAEGYSVSREKKESFPLTVTSAQKNPTAFYLCASSIGQGQLDYGYTFGSGTRLTVV.